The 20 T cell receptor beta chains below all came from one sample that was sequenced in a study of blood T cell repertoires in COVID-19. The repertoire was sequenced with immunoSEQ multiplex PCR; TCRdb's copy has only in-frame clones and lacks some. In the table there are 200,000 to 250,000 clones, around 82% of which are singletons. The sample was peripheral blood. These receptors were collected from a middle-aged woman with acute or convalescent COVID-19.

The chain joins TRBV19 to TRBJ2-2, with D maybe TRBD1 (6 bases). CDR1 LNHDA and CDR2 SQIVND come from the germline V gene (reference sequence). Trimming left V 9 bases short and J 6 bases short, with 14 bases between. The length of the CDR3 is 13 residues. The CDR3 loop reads CASLRGPSGELFF. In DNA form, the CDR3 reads TGTGCCAGCCTCAGGGGTCCCTCCGGGGAGCTGTTTTTT.

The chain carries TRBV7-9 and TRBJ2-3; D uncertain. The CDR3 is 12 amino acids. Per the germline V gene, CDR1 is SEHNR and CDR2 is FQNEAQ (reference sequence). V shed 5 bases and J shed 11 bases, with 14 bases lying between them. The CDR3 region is CASSPSQSQQYF. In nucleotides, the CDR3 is TGTGCCAGCAGCCCCTCACAGAGCCAGCAGTATTTT.

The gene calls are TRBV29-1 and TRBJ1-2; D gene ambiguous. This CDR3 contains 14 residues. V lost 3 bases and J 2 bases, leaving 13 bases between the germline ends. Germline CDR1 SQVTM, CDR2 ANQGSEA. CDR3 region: CSVDNYGQNYGYTF. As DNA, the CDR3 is TGCAGCGTTGACAATTATGGCCAGAACTATGGCTACACCTTC.

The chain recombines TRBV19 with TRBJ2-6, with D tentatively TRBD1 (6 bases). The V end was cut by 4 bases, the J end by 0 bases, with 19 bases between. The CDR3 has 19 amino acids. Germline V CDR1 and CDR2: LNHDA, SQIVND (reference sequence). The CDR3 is CASSRGYGQLSSGANVLTF. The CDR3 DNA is TGTGCCAGTAGTAGAGGCTACGGACAGCTCAGCTCTGGGGCCAACGTCCTGACTTTC.

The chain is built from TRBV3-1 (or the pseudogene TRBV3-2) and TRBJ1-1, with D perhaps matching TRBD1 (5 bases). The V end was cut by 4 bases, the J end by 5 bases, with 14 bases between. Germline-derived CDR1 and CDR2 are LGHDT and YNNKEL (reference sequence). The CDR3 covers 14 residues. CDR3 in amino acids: CASSPSKKGTEAFF. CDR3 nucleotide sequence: TGTGCCAGCAGCCCCTCGAAGAAGGGGACTGAAGCTTTCTTT.

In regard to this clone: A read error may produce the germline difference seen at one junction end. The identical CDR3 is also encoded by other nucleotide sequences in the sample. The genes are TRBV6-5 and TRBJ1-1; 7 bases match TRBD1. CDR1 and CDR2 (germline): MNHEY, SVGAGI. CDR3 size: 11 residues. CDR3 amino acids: CASSYRGDAFF. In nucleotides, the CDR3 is TGTGCCAGTAGTTACAGGGGCGACGCTTTCTTT.

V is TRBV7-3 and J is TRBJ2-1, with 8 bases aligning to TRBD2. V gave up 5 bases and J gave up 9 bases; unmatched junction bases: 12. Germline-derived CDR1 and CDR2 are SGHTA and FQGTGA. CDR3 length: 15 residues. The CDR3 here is CASSLSRGGYGEQFF. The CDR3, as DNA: TGTGCCAGCAGCCTAAGCCGGGGGGGTTATGGTGAGCAGTTCTTC. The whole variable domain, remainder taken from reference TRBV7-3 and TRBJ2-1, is GAGVSQTPSNKVTEKGKYVELRCDPISGHTALYWYRQSLGQGPEFLIYFQGTGAADDSGLPNDRFFAVRPEGSVSTLKIQRTERGDSAVYLCASSLSRGGYGEQFFGPGTRLTVL.

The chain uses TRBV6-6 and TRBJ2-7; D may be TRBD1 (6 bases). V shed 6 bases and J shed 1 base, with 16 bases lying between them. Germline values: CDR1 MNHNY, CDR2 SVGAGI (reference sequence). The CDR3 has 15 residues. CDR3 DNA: TGTGCCAGCAGGAGGACAGTCCAGGGTTCCTACGAGCAGTACTTC. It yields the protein CASRRTVQGSYEQYF.

For the CDR3, the DNA is TGTGCCAGCAGGTCCAGGGGGCCCAACACTGAAGCTTTCTTT. Translated: CASRSRGPNTEAFF. The V call is TRBV6-5, the J call TRBJ1-1, with 8 bases fitting TRBD1. Germline V gene lookup returns CDR1 MNHEY and CDR2 SVGAGI. This CDR3 contains 14 residues. V lost 6 bases and J lost 2; bases outside the gene matches: 5.

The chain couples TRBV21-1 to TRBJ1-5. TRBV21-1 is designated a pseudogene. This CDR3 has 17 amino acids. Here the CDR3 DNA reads TGTGCCAGCAGCAAAGGCGGGGGGCCGTATAGCAATCAGCCCCAGCATTTT. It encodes CASSKGGGPYSNQPQHF.

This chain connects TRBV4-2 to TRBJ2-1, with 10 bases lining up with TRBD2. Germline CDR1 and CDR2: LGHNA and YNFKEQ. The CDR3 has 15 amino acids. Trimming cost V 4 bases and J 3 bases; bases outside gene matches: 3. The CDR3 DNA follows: TGTGCCAGCAGCCGGAGCGGGGGGGGCTACAATGAGCAGTTCTTC. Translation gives CASSRSGGGYNEQFF.

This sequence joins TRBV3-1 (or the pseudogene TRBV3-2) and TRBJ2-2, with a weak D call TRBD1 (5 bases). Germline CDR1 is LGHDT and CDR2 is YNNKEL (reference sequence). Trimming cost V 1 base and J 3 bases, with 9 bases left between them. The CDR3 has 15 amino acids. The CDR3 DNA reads TGTGCCAGCAGCCAAGCACAGGTTTACACCGGGGAGCTGTTTTTT. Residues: CASSQAQVYTGELFF.

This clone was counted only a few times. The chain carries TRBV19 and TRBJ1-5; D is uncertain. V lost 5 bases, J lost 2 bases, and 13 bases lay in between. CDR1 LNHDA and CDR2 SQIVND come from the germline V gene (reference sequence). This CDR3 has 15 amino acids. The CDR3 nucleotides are TGTGCCAGTAGTGTGGAGGCCGAGCGCAATCAGCCCCAGCATTTT. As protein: CASSVEAERNQPQHF.

The CDR3 region has the DNA TGCAGCGTTCTCCTGGGAACCCTAGGGACTACCGGAAACAATGAGCAGTTCTTC. This translates into CSVLLGTLGTTGNNEQFF. The chain links TRBV29-1 to TRBJ2-1; 7 nucleotides align to TRBD2. V lost 5 bases to trimming and J lost 5 bases; unmatched junction nucleotides: 21. Germline CDR1 and CDR2: SQVTM and ANQGSEA. CDR3 length: 18 amino acids.

CDR3: CASSYSDRFKETQYF. The CDR3 region has the DNA TGTGCCAGCAGTTACAGCGACAGGTTCAAAGAGACCCAGTACTTC. The chain uses TRBV6-2 or TRBV6-3 and TRBJ2-5; D might be TRBD1 (6 bases). Germline V gene data show CDR1 as MNHEY and CDR2 as SVGEGT. The CDR3 extends over 15 amino acids. Trimming shortened V by 2 bases and J by 3 bases, and 13 bases separated the two germline ends.

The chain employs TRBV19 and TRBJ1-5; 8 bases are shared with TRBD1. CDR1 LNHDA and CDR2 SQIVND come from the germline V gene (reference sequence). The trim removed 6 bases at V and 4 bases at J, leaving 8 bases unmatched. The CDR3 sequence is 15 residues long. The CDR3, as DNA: TGTGCCAGTAGGATAACAGGGGGAGGTAATCAGCCCCAGCATTTT. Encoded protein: CASRITGGGNQPQHF. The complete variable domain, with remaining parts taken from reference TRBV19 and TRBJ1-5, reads DGGITQSPKYLFRKEGQNVTLSCEQNLNHDAMYWYRQDPGQGLRLIYYSQIVNDFQKGDIAEGYSVSREKKESFPLTVTSAQKNPTAFYLCASRITGGGNQPQHFGDGTRLSIL.

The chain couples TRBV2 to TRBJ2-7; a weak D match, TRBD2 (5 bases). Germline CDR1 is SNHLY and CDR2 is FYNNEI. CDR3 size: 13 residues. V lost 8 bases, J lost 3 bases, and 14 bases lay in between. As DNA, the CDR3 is TGTGCCAGCTCAATCCGCGGAGGCTACGAGCAGTACTTC. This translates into CASSIRGGYEQYF.

CDR3 amino acids: CASRKATGELFF. The CDR3 DNA is TGTGCCAGCAGGAAAGCCACCGGGGAGCTGTTTTTT. The chain couples TRBV27 to TRBJ2-2; unclear D gene. The germline gives CDR1 MNHEY, CDR2 SMNVEV (reference sequence). Trimming left V 6 bases short and J 4 bases short, with 6 bases between. CDR3 length: 12 amino acids.

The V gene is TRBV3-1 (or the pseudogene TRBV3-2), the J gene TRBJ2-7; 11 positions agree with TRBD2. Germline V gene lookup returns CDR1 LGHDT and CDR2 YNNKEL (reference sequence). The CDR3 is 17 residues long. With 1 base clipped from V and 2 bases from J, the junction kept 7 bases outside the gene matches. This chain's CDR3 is CASSQGPSGGTTYEQYF. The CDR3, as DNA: TGTGCCAGCAGCCAAGGGCCTAGCGGGGGGACCACCTACGAGCAGTACTTC.

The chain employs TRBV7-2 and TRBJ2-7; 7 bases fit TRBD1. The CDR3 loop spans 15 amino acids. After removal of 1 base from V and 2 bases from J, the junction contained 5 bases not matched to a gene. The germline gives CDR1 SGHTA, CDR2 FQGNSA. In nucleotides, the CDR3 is TGTGCCAGCAGCTTAGAGAGGGGGCCCGCCTACGAGCAGTACTTC. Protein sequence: CASSLERGPAYEQYF.